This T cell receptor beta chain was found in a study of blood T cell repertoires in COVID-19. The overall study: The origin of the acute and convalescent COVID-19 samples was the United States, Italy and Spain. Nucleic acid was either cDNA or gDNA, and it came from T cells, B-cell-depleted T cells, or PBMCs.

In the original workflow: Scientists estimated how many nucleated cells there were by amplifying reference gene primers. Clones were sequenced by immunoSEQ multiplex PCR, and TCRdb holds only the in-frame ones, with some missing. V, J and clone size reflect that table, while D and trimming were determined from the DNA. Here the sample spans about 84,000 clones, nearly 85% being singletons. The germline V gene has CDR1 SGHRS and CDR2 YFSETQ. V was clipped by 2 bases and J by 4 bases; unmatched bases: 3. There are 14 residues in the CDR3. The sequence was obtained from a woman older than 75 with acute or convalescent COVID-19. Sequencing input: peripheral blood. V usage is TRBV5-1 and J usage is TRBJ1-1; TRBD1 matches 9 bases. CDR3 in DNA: TGCGCCAGCAGCTTCACAGGGGGCCCCACTGAAGCTTTCTTT. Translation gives CASSFTGGPTEAFF. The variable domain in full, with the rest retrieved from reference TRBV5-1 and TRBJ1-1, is KAGVTQTPRYLIKTRGQQVTLSCSPISGHRSVSWYQQTPGQGLQFLFEYFSETQRNKGNFPGRFSGRQFSNSRSEMNVSTLELGDSALYLCASSFTGGPTEAFFGQGTRLTVV.